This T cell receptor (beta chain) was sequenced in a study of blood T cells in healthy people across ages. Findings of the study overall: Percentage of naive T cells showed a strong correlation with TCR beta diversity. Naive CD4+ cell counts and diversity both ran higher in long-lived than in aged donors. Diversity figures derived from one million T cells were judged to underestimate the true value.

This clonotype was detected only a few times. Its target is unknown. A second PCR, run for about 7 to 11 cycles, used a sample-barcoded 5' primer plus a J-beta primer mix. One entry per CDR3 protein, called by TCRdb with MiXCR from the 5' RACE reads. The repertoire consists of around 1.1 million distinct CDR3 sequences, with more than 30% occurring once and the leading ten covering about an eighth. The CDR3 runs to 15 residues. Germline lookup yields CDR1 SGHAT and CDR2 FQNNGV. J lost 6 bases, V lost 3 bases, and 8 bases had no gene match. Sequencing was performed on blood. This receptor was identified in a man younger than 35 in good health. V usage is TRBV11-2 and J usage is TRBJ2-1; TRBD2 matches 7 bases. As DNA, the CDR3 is TGTGCCAGCAGCTTGGGGGGGAATATTGGCAATGAGCAGTTCTTC. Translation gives CASSLGGNIGNEQFF.